This T cell receptor beta chain comes out of a study of shared clonotypes between healthy human individuals. On the study more broadly: Each donor's CD8 memory used one plate, CD8 naive two, each CD4 subset three.

The protocol was immunoSEQ multiplex PCR, while the TCRdb copy is restricted to in-frame clones and leaves out a portion. The sample holds just over 2,000,000 clones, roughly 96% seen once. Germline V gene lookup returns CDR1 SGHRS and CDR2 YFSETQ. The CDR3 spans 14 residues. V dropped 4 bases and J dropped 4 bases, with 12 bases sitting between them. This chain connects TRBV5-1 to TRBJ1-5, with D tentatively TRBD1 (5 bases). The sample comprised naive CD4+ T cells sorted from blood. Subset specified: CD45RA+ positively selected. The sequence came from a man aged 18 to 30 in good health. The CDR3 region has the DNA TGCGCCAGCAGCGAAGGGACGGAGAATCAGCCCCAGCATTTT. Protein: CASSEGTENQPQHF.